Included here is one TCR beta chain sequence, with context. The germline gives CDR1 MNHEY, CDR2 SMNVEV (reference sequence). CDR3 length: 13 residues. Trimming cost V 2 bases and J 5 bases, with 7 bases left between them. This entry is derived from a study of cytomegalovirus exposure and HLA in healthy donors. As for the study in general: HLA-typed donors were the source of about 85 million unique TCRs, which an early data release held.

Primers included in the PCR were 60 Vbeta and 13 Jbeta primers. Generated by immunoSEQ multiplex PCR, the TCRdb table keeps only in-frame clones and is missing some. The sample has around 97,000 clones, roughly a tenth seen once. V and J are TRBV27 and TRBJ1-5; D remains unclear. Sequencing was done on a sample of PBMCs. This sequence originates from a man aged 45-65 years in good health and CMV-seropositive. In nucleotides, the CDR3 is TGTGCCAGCAGTTTAGAGGGAGATCAGCCCCAGCATTTT. As protein: CASSLEGDQPQHF.